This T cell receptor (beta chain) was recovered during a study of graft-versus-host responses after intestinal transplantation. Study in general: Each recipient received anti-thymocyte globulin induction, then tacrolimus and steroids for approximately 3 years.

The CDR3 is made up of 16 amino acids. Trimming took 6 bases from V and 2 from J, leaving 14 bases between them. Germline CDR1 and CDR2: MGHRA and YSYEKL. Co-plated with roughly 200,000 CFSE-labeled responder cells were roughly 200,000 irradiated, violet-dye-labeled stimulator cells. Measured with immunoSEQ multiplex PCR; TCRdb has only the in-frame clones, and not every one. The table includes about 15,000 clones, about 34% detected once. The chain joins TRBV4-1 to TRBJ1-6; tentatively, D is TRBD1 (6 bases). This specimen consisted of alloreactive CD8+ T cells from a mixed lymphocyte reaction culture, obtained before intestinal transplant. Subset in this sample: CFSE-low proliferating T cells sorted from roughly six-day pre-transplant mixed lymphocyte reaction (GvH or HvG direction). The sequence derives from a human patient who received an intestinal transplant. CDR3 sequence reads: CASSQSGGPYNSPLHF. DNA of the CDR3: TGCGCCAGCAGTCAAAGCGGGGGGCCCTATAATTCACCCCTCCACTTT.